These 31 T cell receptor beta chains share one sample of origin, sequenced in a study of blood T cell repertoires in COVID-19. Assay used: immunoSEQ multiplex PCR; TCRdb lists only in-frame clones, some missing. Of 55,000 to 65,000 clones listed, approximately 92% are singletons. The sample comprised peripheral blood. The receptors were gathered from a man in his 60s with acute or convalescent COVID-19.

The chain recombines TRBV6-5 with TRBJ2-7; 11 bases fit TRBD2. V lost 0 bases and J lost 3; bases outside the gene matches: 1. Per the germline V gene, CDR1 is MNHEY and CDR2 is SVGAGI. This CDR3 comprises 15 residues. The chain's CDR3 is CASSYSTSGVYEQYF. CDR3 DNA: TGTGCCAGCAGTTACTCGACTAGCGGGGTCTACGAGCAGTACTTC.

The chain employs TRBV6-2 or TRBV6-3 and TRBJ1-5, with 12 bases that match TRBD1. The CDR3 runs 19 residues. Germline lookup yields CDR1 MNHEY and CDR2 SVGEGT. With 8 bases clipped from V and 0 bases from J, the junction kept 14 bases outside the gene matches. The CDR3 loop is CASRLGGQGAVYSNQPQHF. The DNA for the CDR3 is TGTGCCAGCCGCCTTGGGGGACAGGGGGCGGTTTATAGCAATCAGCCCCAGCATTTT.

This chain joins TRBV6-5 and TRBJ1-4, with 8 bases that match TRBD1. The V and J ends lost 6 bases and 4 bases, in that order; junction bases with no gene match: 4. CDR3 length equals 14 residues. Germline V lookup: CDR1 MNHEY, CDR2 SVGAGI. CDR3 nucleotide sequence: TGTGCCAGCAGCGTCGACAGGGGTAATGAAAAACTGTTTTTT. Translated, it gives CASSVDRGNEKLFF.

The CDR3 DNA reads TGTGCCAGCAGCCCATGGGACTTTGGCACTGAAGCTTTCTTT. As protein: CASSPWDFGTEAFF. The genes are TRBV7-2 and TRBJ1-1; a weak D match, TRBD1 (5 bases). Trimming shortened V by 5 bases and J by 4 bases, and 14 bases separated the two germline ends. This CDR3 is built from 14 residues. The germline gives CDR1 SGHTA, CDR2 FQGNSA. Full variable domain (outside the CDR3, taken from reference TRBV7-2 and TRBJ1-1): GAGVSQSPSNKVTEKGKDVELRCDPISGHTALYWYRQSLGQGLEFLIYFQGNSAPDKSGLPSDRFSAERTGGSVSTLTIQRTQQEDSAVYLCASSPWDFGTEAFFGQGTRLTVV.

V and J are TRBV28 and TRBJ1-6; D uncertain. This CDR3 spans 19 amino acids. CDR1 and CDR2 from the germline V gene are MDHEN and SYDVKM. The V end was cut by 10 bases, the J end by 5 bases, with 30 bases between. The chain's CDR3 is CATKIGGVTGVGNNSPLHF. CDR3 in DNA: TGTGCCACCAAGATAGGTGGCGTCACCGGGGTAGGGAATAATTCACCCCTCCACTTT. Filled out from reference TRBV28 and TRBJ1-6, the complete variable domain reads DVKVTQSSRYLVKRTGEKVFLECVQDMDHENMFWYRQDPGLGLRLIYFSYDVKMKEKGDIPEGYSVSREKKERFSLILESASTNQTSMYLCATKIGGVTGVGNNSPLHFGNGTRLTVT.

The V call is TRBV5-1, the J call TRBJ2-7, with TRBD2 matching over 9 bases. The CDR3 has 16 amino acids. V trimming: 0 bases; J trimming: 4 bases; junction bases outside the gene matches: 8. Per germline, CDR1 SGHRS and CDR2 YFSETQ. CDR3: CASSLVLAGSTYEQYF. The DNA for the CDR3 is TGCGCCAGCAGCTTGGTCCTAGCGGGAAGTACTTACGAGCAGTACTTC.

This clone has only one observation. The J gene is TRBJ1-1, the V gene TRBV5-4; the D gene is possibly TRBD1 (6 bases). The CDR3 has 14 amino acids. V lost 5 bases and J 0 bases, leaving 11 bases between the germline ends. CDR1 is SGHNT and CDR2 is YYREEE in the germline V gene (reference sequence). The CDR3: CASSRTVMNTEAFF. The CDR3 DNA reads TGTGCCAGCAGTCGGACAGTTATGAACACTGAAGCTTTCTTT. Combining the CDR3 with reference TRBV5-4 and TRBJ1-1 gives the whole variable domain ETGVTQSPTHLIKTRGQQVTLRCSSQSGHNTVSWYQQALGQGPQFIFQYYREEENGRGNFPPRFSGLQFPNYSSELNVNALELDDSALYLCASSRTVMNTEAFFGQGTRLTVV.

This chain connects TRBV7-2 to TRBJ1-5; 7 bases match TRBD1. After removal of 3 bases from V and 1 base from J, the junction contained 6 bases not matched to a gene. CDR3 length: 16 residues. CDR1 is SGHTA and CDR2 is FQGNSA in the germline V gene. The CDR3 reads CASSFSTGMSNQPQHF. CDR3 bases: TGTGCCAGCAGCTTTTCGACAGGGATGAGCAATCAGCCCCAGCATTTT.

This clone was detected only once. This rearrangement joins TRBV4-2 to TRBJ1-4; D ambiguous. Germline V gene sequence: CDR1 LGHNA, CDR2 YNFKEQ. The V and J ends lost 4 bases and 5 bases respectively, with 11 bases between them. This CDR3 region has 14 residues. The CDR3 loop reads CASSPPQENEKLFF. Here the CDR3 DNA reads TGTGCCAGCAGCCCCCCGCAGGAAAATGAAAAACTGTTTTTT.

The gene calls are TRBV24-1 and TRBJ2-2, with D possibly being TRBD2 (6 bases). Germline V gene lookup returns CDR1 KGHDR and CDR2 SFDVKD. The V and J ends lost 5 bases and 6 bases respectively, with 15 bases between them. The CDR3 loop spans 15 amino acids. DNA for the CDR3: TGTGCCACCAGTGGAGACCTCCGGGGGTCCGGGGAGCTGTTTTTT. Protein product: CATSGDLRGSGELFF.

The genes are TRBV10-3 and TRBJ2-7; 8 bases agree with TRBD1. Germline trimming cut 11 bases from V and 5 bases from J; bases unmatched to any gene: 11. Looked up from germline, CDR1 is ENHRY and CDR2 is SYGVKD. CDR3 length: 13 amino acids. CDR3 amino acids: CASRTGPRDEQYF. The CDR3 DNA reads TGTGCCTCCCGGACAGGGCCGCGAGACGAGCAGTACTTC.

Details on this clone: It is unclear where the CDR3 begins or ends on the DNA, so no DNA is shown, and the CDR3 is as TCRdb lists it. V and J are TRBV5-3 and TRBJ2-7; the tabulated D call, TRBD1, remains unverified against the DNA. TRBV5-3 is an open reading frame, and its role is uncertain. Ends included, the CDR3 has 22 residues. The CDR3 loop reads CARSHLCARSLTADRTTYEQYF.

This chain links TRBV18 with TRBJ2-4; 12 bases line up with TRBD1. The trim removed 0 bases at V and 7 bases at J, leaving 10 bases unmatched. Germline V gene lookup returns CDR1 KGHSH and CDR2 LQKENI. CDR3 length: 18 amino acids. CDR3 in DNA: TGTGCCAGCTCACCACCGCCGGGACAGGGGGCGCCTAGCAACATTCAGTACTTC. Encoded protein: CASSPPPGQGAPSNIQYF.

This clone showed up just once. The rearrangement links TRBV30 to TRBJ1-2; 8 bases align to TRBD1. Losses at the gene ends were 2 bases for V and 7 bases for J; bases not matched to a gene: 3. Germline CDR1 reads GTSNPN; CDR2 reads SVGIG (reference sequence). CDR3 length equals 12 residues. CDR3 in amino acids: CAWSRQGFGYTF. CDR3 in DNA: TGTGCCTGGAGTAGACAGGGGTTTGGCTACACCTTC.

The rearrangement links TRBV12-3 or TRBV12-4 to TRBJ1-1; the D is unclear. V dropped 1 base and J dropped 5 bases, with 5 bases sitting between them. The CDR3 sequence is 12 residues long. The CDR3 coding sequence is TGTGCCAGCAGTTTAGGGCCAACTGAAGCTTTCTTT. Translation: CASSLGPTEAFF.

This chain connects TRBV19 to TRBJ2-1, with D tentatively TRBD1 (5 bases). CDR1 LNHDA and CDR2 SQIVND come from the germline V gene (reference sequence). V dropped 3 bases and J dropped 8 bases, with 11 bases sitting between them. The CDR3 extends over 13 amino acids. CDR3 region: CASSISDNDEQFF. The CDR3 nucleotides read TGTGCCAGTAGTATTTCGGACAACGATGAGCAGTTCTTC.

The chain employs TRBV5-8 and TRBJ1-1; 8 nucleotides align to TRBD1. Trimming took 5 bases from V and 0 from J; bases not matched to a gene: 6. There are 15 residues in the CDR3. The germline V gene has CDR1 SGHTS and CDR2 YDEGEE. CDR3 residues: CASRDRQGLNTEAFF. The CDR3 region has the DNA TGTGCCAGCAGGGATCGACAGGGGTTGAACACTGAAGCTTTCTTT.

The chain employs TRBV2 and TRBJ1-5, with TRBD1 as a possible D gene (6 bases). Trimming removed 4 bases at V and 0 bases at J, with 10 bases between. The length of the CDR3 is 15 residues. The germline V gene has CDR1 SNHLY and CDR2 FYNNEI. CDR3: CASSVQGFSNQPQHF. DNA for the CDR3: TGTGCCAGCAGTGTACAGGGATTTAGCAATCAGCCCCAGCATTTT.

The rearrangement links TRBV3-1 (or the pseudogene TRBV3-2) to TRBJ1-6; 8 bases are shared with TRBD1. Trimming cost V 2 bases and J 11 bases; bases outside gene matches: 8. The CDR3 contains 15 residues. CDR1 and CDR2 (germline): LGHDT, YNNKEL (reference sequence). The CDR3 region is CASSQTGGERPPLHF. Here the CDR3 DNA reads TGTGCCAGCAGCCAAACAGGGGGAGAGAGGCCACCCCTCCACTTT.

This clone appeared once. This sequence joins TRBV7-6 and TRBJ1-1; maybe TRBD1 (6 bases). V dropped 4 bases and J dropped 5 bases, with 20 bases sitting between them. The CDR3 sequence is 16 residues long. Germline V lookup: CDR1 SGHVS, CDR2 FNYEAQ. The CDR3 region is CASSSLGGAFKTEAFF. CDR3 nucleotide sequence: TGTGCCAGCAGCTCCCTTGGGGGGGCCTTCAAGACTGAAGCTTTCTTT.

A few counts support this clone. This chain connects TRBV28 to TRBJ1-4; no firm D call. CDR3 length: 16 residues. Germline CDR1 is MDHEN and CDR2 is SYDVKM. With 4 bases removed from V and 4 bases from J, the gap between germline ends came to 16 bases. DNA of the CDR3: TGTGCCAGCAGTTCGTTTTCGAAAGCTATTAATGAAAAACTGTTTTTT. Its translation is CASSSFSKAINEKLFF.

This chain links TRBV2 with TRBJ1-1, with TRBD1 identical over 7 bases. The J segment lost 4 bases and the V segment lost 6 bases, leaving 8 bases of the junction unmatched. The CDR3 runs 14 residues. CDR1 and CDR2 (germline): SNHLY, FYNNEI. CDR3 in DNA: TGTGCCAGCAGCGGGACAGCATGGGGCACTGAAGCTTTCTTT. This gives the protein CASSGTAWGTEAFF.

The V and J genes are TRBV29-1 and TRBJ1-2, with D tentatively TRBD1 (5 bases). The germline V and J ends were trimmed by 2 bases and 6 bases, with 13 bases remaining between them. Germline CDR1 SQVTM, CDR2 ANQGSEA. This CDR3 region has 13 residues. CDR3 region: CSVERQGSNGYTF. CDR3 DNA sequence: TGCAGCGTTGAAAGGCAGGGTTCAAATGGCTACACCTTC. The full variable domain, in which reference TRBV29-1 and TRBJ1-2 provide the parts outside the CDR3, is SAVISQKPSRDICQRGTSLTIQCQVDSQVTMMFWYRQQPGQSLTLIATANQGSEATYESGFVIDKFPISRPNLTFSTLTVSNMSPEDSSIYLCSVERQGSNGYTFGSGTRLTVV.

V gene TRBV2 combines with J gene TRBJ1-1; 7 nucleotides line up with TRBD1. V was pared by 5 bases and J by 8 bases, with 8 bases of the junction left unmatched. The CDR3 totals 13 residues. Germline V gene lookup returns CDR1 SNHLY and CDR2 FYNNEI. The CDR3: CASSTPGTEEAFF. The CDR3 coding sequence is TGTGCCAGCAGTACTCCCGGGACAGAAGAAGCTTTCTTT. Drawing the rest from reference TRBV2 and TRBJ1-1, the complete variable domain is EPEVTQTPSHQVTQMGQEVILRCVPISNHLYFYWYRQILGQKVEFLVSFYNNEISEKSEIFDDQFSVERPDGSNFTLKIRSTKLEDSAMYFCASSTPGTEEAFFGQGTRLTVV.

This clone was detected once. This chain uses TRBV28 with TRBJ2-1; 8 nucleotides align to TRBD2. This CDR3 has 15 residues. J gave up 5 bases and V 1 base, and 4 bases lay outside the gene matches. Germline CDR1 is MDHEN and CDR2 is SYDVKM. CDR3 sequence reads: CASSLLSGRDNEQFF. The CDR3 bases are TGTGCCAGCAGTTTATTGTCCGGGAGGGACAATGAGCAGTTCTTC.

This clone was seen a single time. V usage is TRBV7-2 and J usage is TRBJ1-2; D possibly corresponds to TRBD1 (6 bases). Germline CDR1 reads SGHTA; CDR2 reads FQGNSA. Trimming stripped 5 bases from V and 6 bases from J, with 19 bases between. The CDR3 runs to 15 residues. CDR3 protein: CASSVRPTGTDGYTF. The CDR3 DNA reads TGTGCCAGCAGCGTACGCCCTACAGGGACGGATGGCTACACCTTC. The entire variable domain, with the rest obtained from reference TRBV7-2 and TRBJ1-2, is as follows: GAGVSQSPSNKVTEKGKDVELRCDPISGHTALYWYRQSLGQGLEFLIYFQGNSAPDKSGLPSDRFSAERTGGSVSTLTIQRTQQEDSAVYLCASSVRPTGTDGYTFGSGTRLTVV.

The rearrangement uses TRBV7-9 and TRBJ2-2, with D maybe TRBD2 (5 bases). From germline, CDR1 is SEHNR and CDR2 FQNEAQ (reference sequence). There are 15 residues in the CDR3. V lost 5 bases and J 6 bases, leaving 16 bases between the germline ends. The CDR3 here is CASSPRTLGAGELFF. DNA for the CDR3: TGTGCCAGCAGCCCCCGGACTTTAGGAGCCGGGGAGCTGTTTTTT. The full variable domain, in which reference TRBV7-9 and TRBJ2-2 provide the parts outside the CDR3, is DTGVSQNPRHKITKRGQNVTFRCDPISEHNRLYWYRQTLGQGPEFLTYFQNEAQLEKSRLLSDRFSAERPKGSFSTLEIQRTEQGDSAMYLCASSPRTLGAGELFFGEGSRLTVL.

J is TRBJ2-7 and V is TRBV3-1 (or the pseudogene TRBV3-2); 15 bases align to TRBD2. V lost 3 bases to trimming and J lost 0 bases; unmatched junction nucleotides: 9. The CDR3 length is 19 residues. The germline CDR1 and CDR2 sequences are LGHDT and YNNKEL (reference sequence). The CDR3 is CASSHGGLAGGWSSYEQYF. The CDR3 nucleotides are TGTGCCAGCAGCCACGGGGGACTAGCGGGAGGATGGAGCTCCTACGAGCAGTACTTC.

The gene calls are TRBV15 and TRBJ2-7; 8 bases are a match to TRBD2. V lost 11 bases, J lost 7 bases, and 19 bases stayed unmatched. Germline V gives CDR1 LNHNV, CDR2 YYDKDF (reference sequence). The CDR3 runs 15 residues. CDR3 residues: CAVAGRAGVAREQYF. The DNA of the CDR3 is TGTGCCGTCGCTGGACGAGCGGGAGTTGCTAGGGAGCAGTACTTC.

As DNA, the CDR3 is TGTGCCAGCACCCCGGGACAATCTTGGCATTTT. It codes for CASTPGQSWHF. The V call is TRBV28, the J call TRBJ1-5; possible D gene TRBD1, 6 bases. This CDR3 contains 11 residues. V shed 7 bases and J shed 15 bases, with 16 bases lying between them. CDR1 and CDR2 from the germline V gene are MDHEN and SYDVKM.

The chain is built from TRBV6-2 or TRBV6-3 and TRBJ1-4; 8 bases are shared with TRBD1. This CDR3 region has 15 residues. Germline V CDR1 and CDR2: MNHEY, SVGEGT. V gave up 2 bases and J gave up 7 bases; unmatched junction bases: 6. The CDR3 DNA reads TGTGCCAGCAGTTACATCGACAGGGGCGGTGAAAAACTGTTTTTT. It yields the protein CASSYIDRGGEKLFF.